This is a list of T cell receptor beta chains from one sample in a study. TCRdb fed the RT-PCR reads into MiXCR, producing one record per CDR3 protein. In the table there are about 680,000 distinct CDR3 sequences, about 14% of which are singletons. Sequenced material: memory CD4+ T cells from blood. These receptors were collected from a female donor in good health, serving as a healthy control. Both conserved end residues are part of each CDR3. D genes are given only for firm matches. Size is omitted from some rows. Given values are once, few, many or a class for expanded clones.

length	V	J	size	D	CDR3	DNA
14	TRBV12-3/TRBV12-4	TRBJ2-2	NA	NA	CASSRLSRTGELFF	TGTGCCAGCAGCCGATTGTCCAGAACCGGGGAGCTGTTTTTT
15	TRBV28	TRBJ2-7	few	NA	CASSSPSGYSYEQYF	TGTGCCAGCAGTTCCCCTTCCGGGTACTCCTACGAGCAGTACTTC
15	TRBV4-1	TRBJ1-4	NA	NA	CASSQGEGGYEKLFF	TGCGCCAGCAGCCAAGGGGAAGGGGGATATGAAAAACTGTTTTTT
13	TRBV3-1	TRBJ2-1	NA	TRBD2	CASSQGRLASQFF	TGTGCCAGCAGCCAGGGGAGACTAGCGAGCCAGTTCTTC
14	TRBV28	TRBJ2-7	few	NA	CASRPAGGAYEQYF	TGTGCCAGCAGGCCTGCGGGCGGGGCCTACGAGCAGTACTTC
14	TRBV12-3/TRBV12-4	TRBJ2-1	many	NA	CASSFPPGVSEQFF	TGTGCCAGCAGTTTCCCGCCCGGGGTGAGTGAGCAGTTCTTC
13	TRBV12-5	TRBJ2-3	NA	NA	CASGLGSADTQYF	TGTGCTAGTGGTTTAGGTAGTGCAGATACGCAGTATTTT
14	TRBV7-2	TRBJ2-5	many	NA	CASSRTGNQETQYF	TGTGCCAGCAGCCGAACAGGGAATCAAGAGACCCAGTACTTC
13	TRBV20-1	TRBJ1-5	few	NA	CSARGTGAQPQHF	TGCAGTGCTAGAGGTACGGGCGCACAGCCCCAGCATTTT
14	TRBV28	TRBJ1-1	NA	TRBD1	CASRSGGAWTEAFF	TGTGCCAGCAGATCAGGGGGCGCATGGACTGAAGCTTTCTTT
16	TRBV11-2	TRBJ2-5	NA	NA	CASSLRPGGLQETQYF	TGTGCCAGCAGCTTAAGGCCAGGGGGGCTACAAGAGACCCAGTACTTC
15	TRBV11-2	TRBJ1-1	few	NA	CASSLEAGLDTEAFF	TGTGCCAGCAGCTTAGAGGCAGGGCTGGACACTGAAGCTTTCTTT
14	TRBV5-1	TRBJ2-2	many	NA	CASSLDPSGGELFF	TGCGCCAGCAGCTTGGACCCAAGCGGCGGGGAGCTGTTTTTT
15	TRBV6-2/TRBV6-3	TRBJ2-6	many	NA	CASGPFGSGANVLTF	TGTGCCAGCGGCCCCTTCGGTTCTGGGGCCAACGTCCTGACTTTC
15	TRBV5-1	TRBJ1-3	few	TRBD1	CASSSATGTVNTIYF	TGCGCCAGCAGCTCGGCGACAGGGACGGTGAACACCATATATTTT
15	TRBV12-3/TRBV12-4	TRBJ2-1	few	NA	CASTLSWGPYNEQFF	TGTGCCAGCACGTTGTCGTGGGGCCCCTACAATGAGCAGTTCTTC
15	TRBV6-2/TRBV6-3	TRBJ2-1	NA	TRBD2	CASSRSGRIKNEQFF	TGTGCCAGCAGCCGTAGCGGGAGAATCAAGAATGAGCAGTTCTTC
18	TRBV4-3	TRBJ1-1	few	NA	CASSQAYQGPIGATEAFF	TGCGCCAGCAGCCAAGCGTACCAGGGACCGATTGGGGCCACTGAAGCTTTCTTT
14	TRBV20-1	TRBJ2-2	NA	NA	CSAKHRTSTGELFF	TGCAGTGCTAAACACCGAACTTCTACCGGGGAGCTGTTTTTT
16	TRBV3-1	TRBJ2-1	NA	TRBD2	CASSQGLGPFNNEQFF	TGTGCCAGCAGCCAGGGACTAGGCCCTTTTAACAATGAGCAGTTCTTC
15	TRBV20-1	TRBJ1-6	NA	TRBD1	CSARARDRGDSPLHF	TGCAGTGCTAGAGCCCGAGACAGGGGGGATTCACCCCTCCACTTT
14	TRBV7-8	TRBJ2-5	many	NA	CASSSQSSRETQYF	TGTGCCAGCAGCTCCCAATCTAGCCGGGAGACCCAGTACTTC
14	TRBV6-5	TRBJ2-3	few	NA	CASSYSERGNTQYF	TGTGCCAGCAGTTACTCGGAAAGGGGAAATACGCAGTATTTT
14	TRBV6-5	TRBJ2-2	NA	TRBD1	CASTPRGLTGELFF	TGTGCCAGCACCCCTAGGGGGCTCACCGGGGAGCTGTTTTTT
17	TRBV9	TRBJ2-5	NA	TRBD2	CASSVGAYGGTQETQYF	TGTGCCAGCAGCGTAGGGGCTTACGGGGGGACTCAAGAGACCCAGTACTTC
14	TRBV3-1	TRBJ2-1	many	NA	CASSQTERYNEQFF	TGTGCCAGCAGCCAAACCGAGCGGTACAATGAGCAGTTCTTC
14	TRBV20-1	TRBJ2-3	NA	NA	CSALRGPPTDTQYF	TGCAGTGCTCTTAGGGGCCCACCCACAGATACGCAGTATTTT
15	TRBV28	TRBJ1-1	NA	NA	CASSLLGTTNTEAFF	TGTGCCAGCAGTTTATTAGGGACAACCAACACTGAAGCTTTCTTT
14	TRBV7-2	TRBJ2-2	NA	NA	CASSLGPPTGELFF	TGTGCCAGCAGCTTAGGACCCCCCACCGGGGAGCTGTTTTTT
15	TRBV20-1	TRBJ2-7	many	NA	CSAPLPGLSIYEQYF	TGCAGTGCTCCTCTTCCGGGACTTAGCATCTACGAGCAGTACTTC